This T cell receptor beta chain was recovered during a study of T-cell reconstitution after alpha-beta-depleted transplantation in children. This sample's TCRbeta library carried unique molecular identifier barcodes. TCRdb passed the PCR reads through MiXCR, listing each CDR3 protein once. Of roughly 500,000 distinct CDR3 sequences in the sample, about 33% were seen once. Germline-derived CDR1 and CDR2 are SGHNT and YENEEA. Trimming took 6 bases from V and 6 from J, leaving 11 bases between them. The CDR3 is made up of 13 amino acids. The V and J genes are TRBV11-3 and TRBJ2-2; a possible D gene is TRBD1 (5 bases). The origin of this receptor is a human donor who donated a stem cell graft to a child with aplastic anemia. Sequenced material: PBMCs from the stem cell graft donor, taken from the stem cell graft. CDR3 DNA: TGTGCCAGCAGGGTTCCAGGGCCCGGGGAGCTGTTTTTT. It encodes CASRVPGPGELFF. The whole variable domain, remainder taken from reference TRBV11-3 and TRBJ2-2, is EAGVVQSPRYKIIEKKQPVAFWCNPISGHNTLYWYLQNLGQGPELLIRYENEEAVDDSQLPKDRFSAERLKGVDSTLKIQPAELGDSAVYLCASRVPGPGELFFGEGSRLTVL.